Following are 12 T cell receptor beta chains from one sample sequenced in a study of immune characterization of retroperitoneal liposarcoma. A single record per CDR3 protein comes from TCRdb applying MiXCR to the PCR reads. The sample contains under 9,000 distinct CDR3 sequences, 25% to 35% of which appear only once. Sequenced sample: blood. These receptors originate from a male donor with retroperitoneal liposarcoma.

This clonotype was seen repeatedly, ten times or more. The CDR3 loop is CASSEGQLKGYNSPLHF. In nucleotides, the CDR3 is TGTGCCAGCAGTGAGGGGCAGCTTAAAGGGTATAATTCACCCCTCCACTTT. The chain has TRBV6-1 and TRBJ1-6, with D perhaps matching TRBD1 (5 bases). CDR1 is MNHNS and CDR2 is SASEGT in the germline V gene. The CDR3 is 17 amino acids. V gave up 3 bases and J gave up 4 bases, with 16 bases separating them.

This clonotype was seen ten or more times. The chain recombines TRBV6-1 with TRBJ2-5; D is undetermined. The end of the DNA fits TRBJ2-7 better, so the J call may be wrong. Germline V gene data show CDR1 as MNHNS and CDR2 as SASEGT. The CDR3 sequence is 10 residues long. The CDR3 DNA reads TGTGCCAGCAGTGGCCGCGAGCAGTACTTC. Its translation is CASSGREQYF.

This clonotype has a handful of counts. The rearrangement uses TRBV6-1 and TRBJ1-5; no clear D. Germline V gene sequence: CDR1 MNHNS, CDR2 SASEGT. CDR3 length: 14 amino acids. V was cut by 4 bases and J by 0 bases, with 7 bases left in between. CDR3 amino acids: CASSAQISNQPQHF. The CDR3 DNA follows: TGTGCCAGCAGTGCCCAGATTAGCAATCAGCCCCAGCATTTT.

The chain links TRBV12-5 to TRBJ2-3, with no clear D. Looked up from germline, CDR1 is LGHNT and CDR2 is FRNRAP. V dropped 3 bases and J dropped 5 bases, with 3 bases sitting between them. The CDR3 has 11 amino acids. This CDR3 reads CASGFGDTQYF. CDR3 sequence (DNA): TGTGCTAGTGGTTTTGGAGATACGCAGTATTTT.

The chain employs TRBV7-2 and TRBJ2-2; 16 nucleotides agree with TRBD2. The CDR3 totals 19 residues. The J segment lost 4 bases and the V segment lost 2 bases, leaving 7 bases of the junction unmatched. Per germline, CDR1 SGHTA and CDR2 FQGNSA. CDR3 loop: CASSLTGTSGRAGTGELFF. The CDR3 DNA reads TGTGCCAGCAGCTTAACTGGGACTAGCGGGAGGGCGGGCACCGGGGAGCTGTTTTTT.

This clonotype was seen a few times. This chain links TRBV4-1 with TRBJ2-5; 8 bases align to TRBD2. Germline values: CDR1 MGHRA, CDR2 YSYEKL. Unmatched junction bases numbered 8, after V lost 4 bases and J lost 4 bases. This CDR3 has 15 residues. The CDR3 region has the DNA TGCGCCAGCAGCCGAAGCGGGAGCACTGGAGAGACCCAGTACTTC. Protein: CASSRSGSTGETQYF.

This clonotype has a handful of counts. The chain couples TRBV6-1 to TRBJ2-3; 8 bases are shared with TRBD1. V trimming: 7 bases; J trimming: 6 bases; junction bases outside the gene matches: 12. Per germline, CDR1 MNHNS and CDR2 SASEGT. CDR3 length: 15 amino acids. The DNA for the CDR3 is TGTGCCAGCACCCTCACAGGGGGGAGTTTGGATACGCAGTATTTT. It translates to CASTLTGGSLDTQYF.

This chain joins TRBV9 and TRBJ2-3, with 9 bases identical to TRBD1. The CDR3 is 14 residues long. CDR1 is SGDLS and CDR2 is YYNGEE in the germline V gene. Losses at the gene ends were 6 bases for V and 2 bases for J; bases not matched to a gene: 4. The CDR3 region is CASNRDRATDTQYF. The CDR3 DNA reads TGTGCCAGCAATAGGGACAGGGCCACAGATACGCAGTATTTT.

The rearrangement joins TRBV27 to TRBJ2-1; 9 bases fit TRBD2. The better agreement between TRBJ2-7 and the DNA end casts doubt on the J call. Germline V gives CDR1 MNHEY, CDR2 SMNVEV (reference sequence). The CDR3 has 14 amino acids. The CDR3 nucleotides read TGTGCCAGCGGCTCCAAGCGGGGGGCGTACGAGCAGTACTTC. This encodes CASGSKRGAYEQYF.

As for this clonotype: The junction departs from the called germline gene at one end, perhaps through a read error. The rearrangement joins TRBV5-3 to TRBJ1-2, with unresolved D. TRBV5-3 is an ORF, with its function uncertain. The CDR3 contains 12 residues. CDR3 amino acids: CASSFWGYGYTF. DNA for the CDR3: TGTGCCAGCAGCTTTTGGGGTTATGGCTACACCTTC.

This chain links TRBV7-6 with TRBJ1-3, with TRBD1 matching 8 bases. CDR1 and CDR2 from the germline V gene are SGHVS and FNYEAQ. The V and J ends lost 0 bases and 4 bases, in that order; junction bases with no gene match: 5. The CDR3 loop spans 16 amino acids. The CDR3 is CASSLAAGGKGNTIYF. CDR3 nucleotide sequence: TGTGCCAGCAGCTTAGCGGCAGGGGGCAAGGGAAACACCATATATTTT.

This clonotype was detected many times. Since a much larger clone is just one base distant, this may be a read error. The V call is TRBV7-2, the J call TRBJ2-1, with 8 bases fitting TRBD2. This CDR3 is 15 amino acids long. CDR1 and CDR2 (germline): SGHTA, FQGNSA. V was clipped by 5 bases and J by 10 bases; unmatched bases: 13. The CDR3 is CASSRTSQPYYEQFF. The CDR3 DNA follows: TGTGCCAGCAGCAGGACTAGCCAACCTTACTACGAGCAGTTCTTC. Using reference TRBV7-2 and TRBJ2-1 for the parts outside the CDR3, the full variable domain is GAGVSQSPSNKVTEKGKDVELRCDPISGHTALYWYRQSLGQGLEFLIYFQGNSAPDKSGLPSDRFSAERTGGSVSTLTIQRTQQEDSAVYLCASSRTSQPYYEQFFGPGTRLTVL.